This is a list of T cell receptor beta chains from one sample in a study of cytomegalovirus exposure and HLA in healthy donors. Clones were read by immunoSEQ multiplex PCR, and TCRdb kept only the in-frame ones, dropping some. The table has about 360,000 clones, around 86% seen once. The specimen sequenced was PBMCs. The receptor set was obtained from a woman between 18 and 29 years old in good health and CMV-seronegative. The CDR3 runs from the conserved cysteine through the conserved F or W. D genes are given only for firm matches. Only some rows state a clone size, as once, few, many or a class for expanded clones.

TRBV28	TRBJ1-2	TRBD1	once	CASSPGTANYGYTF	TGTGCCAGCAGCCCCGGGACAGCTAACTATGGCTACACCTTC
TRBV6-5	TRBJ1-2	TRBD1	.	CASSYSIGGGGNGYTF	TGTGCCAGCAGTTACTCAATAGGGGGCGGAGGGAATGGCTACACCTTC
TRBV19	TRBJ2-7	.	.	CATCGGGSPYEQYF	TGTGCCACGTGTGGCGGGGGCTCTCCCTACGAGCAGTACTTC
TRBV2	TRBJ2-3	.	.	CASHAGWGGGTDTQYF	TGTGCCAGCCACGCCGGATGGGGCGGGGGCACAGATACGCAGTATTTT
TRBV6-1	TRBJ2-1	TRBD2	.	CASSVEAGGYNEQFF	TGTGCCAGCAGTGTAGAAGCGGGGGGTTACAATGAGCAGTTCTTC
TRBV9	TRBJ2-7	TRBD2	.	CASSPFSGGGNEQYF	TGTGCCAGCAGCCCGTTCTCGGGGGGGGGAAACGAGCAGTACTTC
TRBV7-2	TRBJ1-2	.	.	CASSLFNSKGYTF	TGTGCCAGCAGCTTATTCAACAGTAAGGGCTACACCTTC
TRBV30	TRBJ1-5	.	.	CAWSADRTYSNQPQHF	TGTGCCTGGAGTGCGGATCGGACTTATAGCAATCAGCCCCAGCATTTT
TRBV14	TRBJ2-7	TRBD1	.	CASSQGGQGRWYEQYF	TGTGCCAGCAGCCAAGGTGGACAGGGCAGATGGTACGAGCAGTACTTC
TRBV7-8	TRBJ1-2	TRBD1	.	CASSADRRYGYTF	TGTGCCAGCAGCGCGGACAGGCGCTATGGCTACACCTTC
TRBV5-4	TRBJ2-2	TRBD1	.	CASSLGQVELFF	TGTGCCAGCAGCCTGGGACAGGTGGAGCTGTTTTTT
TRBV6-5	TRBJ1-2	.	.	CASSYVGGTNYGYTF	TGTGCCAGCAGTTACGTGGGAGGGACTAACTATGGCTACACCTTC
TRBV2	TRBJ2-7	TRBD1	.	CASSEQGEIYEQYF	TGTGCCAGCAGTGAACAGGGGGAGATTTACGAGCAGTACTTC